The 6 T cell receptor beta chains listed next were all sequenced from one sample in a study of blood T cell repertoires in COVID-19. Profiling relied on immunoSEQ multiplex PCR, and the TCRdb table lists in-frame clones only, not all of them. The table shows some 190,000 clones, with around 85% occurring only once. The sample taken for sequencing was peripheral blood. The receptors were gathered from a young man with acute or convalescent COVID-19.

The chain links TRBV4-2 to TRBJ2-3, with 9 bases matching TRBD2. Germline CDR1 LGHNA, CDR2 YNFKEQ. J was trimmed by 5 bases and V by 0 bases; bases with no gene match: 9. There are 17 residues in the CDR3. The CDR3 nucleotides read TGTGCCAGCAGCCAAGAAAGGAGTCTAGCGGGGAAAGATACGCAGTATTTT. Encoded protein: CASSQERSLAGKDTQYF.

This clone was counted between two and nine times. The genes are TRBV6-4 and TRBJ1-5; TRBD1 agrees at 8 bases. CDR1 and CDR2 from the germline V gene are MRHNA and SNTAGT. The J segment lost 0 bases and the V segment lost 5 bases, leaving 15 bases of the junction unmatched. The length of the CDR3 is 19 residues. The CDR3 nucleotides are TGTGCCAGCAGTAACCCCGGGACAGGCACGAAGTATAGCAATCAGCCCCAGCATTTT. This codes for CASSNPGTGTKYSNQPQHF.

The rearrangement uses TRBV5-5 and TRBJ2-5, with a possible D match to TRBD2 (6 bases). The CDR3 loop spans 16 amino acids. Germline values: CDR1 SGHKS, CDR2 YYEKEE (reference sequence). V gave up 1 base and J gave up 5 bases, with 18 bases separating them. The CDR3 loop reads CASSLYGVTGRETQYF. DNA of the CDR3: TGTGCCAGCAGCTTGTATGGGGTGACGGGGAGGGAGACCCAGTACTTC.

V usage is TRBV30 and J usage is TRBJ2-7; 8 bases are a match to TRBD2. CDR1 and CDR2 (germline): GTSNPN, SVGIG (reference sequence). After removal of 0 bases from V and 6 bases from J, the junction contained 4 bases not matched to a gene. This CDR3 has 13 residues. In nucleotides, the CDR3 is TGTGCCTGGAGTGTACTTGGGACTAGCGAGCAGTACTTC. This codes for CAWSVLGTSEQYF.

This chain links TRBV5-8 with TRBJ2-7; D call uncertain. The ends were cut back, 4 bases at V and 2 bases at J, with 4 bases in the middle. The CDR3 spans 11 residues. CDR1 SGHTS and CDR2 YDEGEE come from the germline V gene. CDR3 protein: CASSPTYEQYF. The CDR3 region has the DNA TGTGCCAGCAGCCCTACCTACGAGCAGTACTTC. Full variable domain (outside the CDR3, taken from reference TRBV5-8 and TRBJ2-7): EAGVTQSPTHLIKTRGQQATLRCSPISGHTSVYWYQQALGLGLQFLLWYDEGEERNRGNFPPRFSGRQFPNYSSELNVNALELEDSALYLCASSPTYEQYFGPGTRLTVT.

The chain joins TRBV5-1 to TRBJ1-2; TRBD1 might be the D (5 bases). Germline V lookup: CDR1 SGHRS, CDR2 YFSETQ. Trimming took off 4 bases at V and 2 bases at J, with 12 bases between the two ends. CDR3 length: 14 amino acids. The CDR3 nucleotides are TGCGCCAGCAGCCCCGGGGGGGTGAACTATGGCTACACCTTC. This translates into CASSPGGVNYGYTF.